This T cell receptor (beta chain) was sequenced during a study of cytomegalovirus exposure and HLA in healthy donors. CDR3 length: 15 residues. Germline CDR1 and CDR2: LGHNA and YSLEER. V lost 0 bases, J lost 4 bases, and 2 bases stayed unmatched. TCRdb keeps only in-frame clones here, not all; method: immunoSEQ multiplex PCR. The sample includes about 160,000 clones, 86% seen only once; the top ten take 2% to 2.5%. The clonotype comes from a woman aged 18-30 years in good health and CMV-seronegative. V gene TRBV4-3 combines with J gene TRBJ2-5; TRBD2 matches 10 bases. Sequencing used PBMCs. CDR3 nucleotides: TGCGCCAGCAGCCAAGAAATAGCGGGAGGAGAGACCCAGTACTTC. Translation: CASSQEIAGGETQYF.